This TCR beta chain was sequenced during a study of cytomegalovirus exposure and HLA in healthy donors. Study overall: Earlier work reported 90 million to 120 million unique TCR beta sequences from about 179 million T cells. Of all 360 or so donors who were genotyped, roughly 85% belonged to the Caucasian-associated ancestry cluster. Study conclusions and caveats: A later analysis linked fewer than 20,000 TCR beta sequences to HLA alleles at 0.05 false discovery rate. In an earlier analysis, about 87% or about 30%: the productive usage of most TCR beta V segments.

As to this clone: Its target is not known.

60 Vbeta and 13 Jbeta primers were used in PCR. TCRdb keeps only in-frame clones here, not all; method: immunoSEQ multiplex PCR. The sample includes about 140,000 clones, approximately 80% of them seen just once. Germline lookup yields CDR1 MNHEY and CDR2 SVGAGI. The CDR3 is 15 residues long. Unmatched junction bases numbered 10, after V lost 7 bases and J lost 1 base. This chain connects TRBV6-5 to TRBJ2-7; 7 positions match TRBD2. The sequenced material came from PBMCs. This sequence originates from an older woman in good health and CMV-seropositive. This CDR3 is CASNPRSGISYEQYF. DNA for the CDR3: TGTGCCAGCAACCCCCGGAGCGGGATTTCCTACGAGCAGTACTTC.